This section outlines one T cell receptor (beta chain) sequence together with its context. The antigen remains undetermined. From germline, CDR1 is SGHTA and CDR2 FQGNSA. This CDR3 has 14 amino acids. After removal of 5 bases from V and 4 bases from J, the junction contained 6 bases not matched to a gene. Donors came from a validation cohort of about 120 subjects, distinct from the first 666-subject cohort. The data belong to a study of cytomegalovirus exposure and HLA in healthy donors. Study conclusions and caveats: Generally TCR sequences proved uncommon, though certain public TCRs appeared in numerous donors. A few chains linked to CMV were shown in vitro to be specific for CMV antigens. A list of approximately 150 TCR beta chains associated with cytomegalovirus was given.

The table came from immunoSEQ multiplex PCR; TCRdb's copy has only in-frame clones and leaves some out. The sample lists 130,000 or so clones; 85% to 90% were seen once. The chain combines TRBV7-2 with TRBJ1-1, with 8 bases that match TRBD1. Material: PBMCs. The sequence came from a woman aged 18-30 years in good health and CMV-seronegative. The CDR3 here is CASSLDRAGTEAFF. CDR3 nucleotides: TGTGCCAGCAGCCTGGACAGGGCGGGCACTGAAGCTTTCTTT.